This T cell receptor (beta chain) comes out of a study of T cells expressing NK-cell markers. Study-wide context: HCMV seropositivity characterized most of the eight sequenced donors, and seronegativity one.

The study's findings and limits: Among a few donors, these clonotypes also ranked first in the CD3+CD56-NKG2C+ fraction.

As regards this clonotype: Antigen specificity is unknown.

TCRdb reanalyzed the 5' RACE reads and collapses them to one entry per CDR3 protein, without DNA. The table lists hundreds of thousands of distinct CDR3 sequences. Material: blood T cells: a sorted CD56 or NKG2C T cell subset, CD4+ or CD8+ T cells, or bulk PBMC T cells (not recorded which). The origin of this receptor is a man aged 18 to 69 in good health.

CDR3 amino acids: CASSLIGGGQWDEQYF. This rearrangement joins TRBV27 to TRBJ2-7; TCRdb's D gene call, TRBD1, goes unchecked for lack of DNA. CDR3 length equals 16 residues. The germline gives CDR1 MNHEY, CDR2 SMNVEV (reference sequence).